The 5 T cell receptor beta chains below come from one sample, sequenced in a study of blood T cell repertoires in COVID-19. Clones were read by immunoSEQ multiplex PCR, and TCRdb kept only the in-frame ones, dropping some. The repertoire holds fewer than 250,000 clones, 65% to 90% seen once, with approximately 7% in the top ten. Material for sequencing was peripheral blood. The receptor source for this set is a woman aged 45-59 years with acute or convalescent COVID-19.

For the CDR3, the DNA is TGCGCCAGCAGCTACGAAACGGGACAGGGCCCAGCTTTCTTT. Its translation is CASSYETGQGPAFF. The V call is TRBV5-1, the J call TRBJ1-1; TRBD1 agrees at 9 bases. V shed 3 bases, J shed 10 bases, and the junction held 10 bases outside the gene matches. The CDR3 is 14 residues long. CDR1 is SGHRS, CDR2 YFSETQ, per germline.

V gene TRBV7-2 combines with J gene TRBJ1-4, with TRBD1 matching 7 bases. The germline gives CDR1 SGHTA, CDR2 FQGNSA. J lost 0 bases, V lost 5 bases, and 3 bases had no gene match. The CDR3 has 15 amino acids. Here the CDR3 reads CASSVQGPTNEKLFF. The CDR3 DNA sequence: TGTGCCAGCAGCGTACAGGGGCCAACTAATGAAAAACTGTTTTTT.

The chain employs TRBV18 and TRBJ2-7; D gene uncertain. The ends were cut back, 4 bases at V and 2 bases at J, with 18 bases in the middle. Germline V CDR1 and CDR2: KGHSH, LQKENI. The CDR3 is 16 residues long. CDR3 sequence reads: CASSLNLAPSPYEQYF. The CDR3, as DNA: TGTGCCAGCTCACTCAACCTGGCCCCAAGTCCCTACGAGCAGTACTTC. Complete variable domain (other parts from reference TRBV18 and TRBJ2-7): NAGVMQNPRHLVRRRGQEARLRCSPMKGHSHVYWYRQLPEEGLKFMVYLQKENIIDESGMPKERFSAEFPKEGPSILRIQQVVRGDSAAYFCASSLNLAPSPYEQYFGPGTRLTVT.

The V call is TRBV5-1, the J call TRBJ2-7; 9 nucleotides line up with TRBD2. V shed 3 bases, J shed 0 bases, and the junction held 7 bases outside the gene matches. Germline loops: CDR1 SGHRS, CDR2 YFSETQ. The CDR3 consists of 16 residues. The CDR3 reads CASSSSGTVTSYEQYF. For the CDR3, the DNA is TGCGCCAGCAGCTCTAGCGGGACCGTCACCTCCTACGAGCAGTACTTC. The variable domain in full, completed from reference TRBV5-1 and TRBJ2-7, reads KAGVTQTPRYLIKTRGQQVTLSCSPISGHRSVSWYQQTPGQGLQFLFEYFSETQRNKGNFPGRFSGRQFSNSRSEMNVSTLELGDSALYLCASSSSGTVTSYEQYFGPGTRLTVT.

J is TRBJ2-7 and V is TRBV11-2; the match to TRBD2 covers 8 bases. The CDR3 is 17 amino acids. V shed 4 bases, J shed 4 bases, and the junction held 15 bases outside the gene matches. CDR1 and CDR2 (germline): SGHAT, FQNNGV. The DNA for the CDR3 is TGTGCCAGCAGCTCCCCTCGGGGCGCGGGAGGCAGATACGAGCAGTACTTC. Translated, it gives CASSSPRGAGGRYEQYF.